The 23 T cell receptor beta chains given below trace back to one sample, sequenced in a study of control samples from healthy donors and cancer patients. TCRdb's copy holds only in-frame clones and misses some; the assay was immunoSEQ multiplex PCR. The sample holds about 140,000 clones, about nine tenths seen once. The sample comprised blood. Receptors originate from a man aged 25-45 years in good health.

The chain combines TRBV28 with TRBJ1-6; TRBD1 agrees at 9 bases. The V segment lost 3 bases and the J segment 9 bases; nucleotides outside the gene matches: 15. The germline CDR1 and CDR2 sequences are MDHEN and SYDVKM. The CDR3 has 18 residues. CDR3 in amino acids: CASSFRRLGTGFSSPLHF. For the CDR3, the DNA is TGTGCCAGCAGTTTCCGGCGTCTTGGGACAGGGTTTTCTTCACCCCTCCACTTT.

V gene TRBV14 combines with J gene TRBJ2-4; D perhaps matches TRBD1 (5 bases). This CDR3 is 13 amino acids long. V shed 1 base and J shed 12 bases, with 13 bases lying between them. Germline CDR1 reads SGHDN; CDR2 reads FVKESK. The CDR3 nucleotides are TGTGCCAGCAGCCAAGTAGGCAGGGATAATCAGTACTTC. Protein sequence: CASSQVGRDNQYF.

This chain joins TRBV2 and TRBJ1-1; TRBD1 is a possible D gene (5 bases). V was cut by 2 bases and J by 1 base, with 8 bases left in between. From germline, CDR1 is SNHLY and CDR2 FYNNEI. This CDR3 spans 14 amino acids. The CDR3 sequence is CASSERQRNTEAFF. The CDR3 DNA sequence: TGTGCCAGCAGTGAAAGACAGAGGAACACTGAAGCTTTCTTT.

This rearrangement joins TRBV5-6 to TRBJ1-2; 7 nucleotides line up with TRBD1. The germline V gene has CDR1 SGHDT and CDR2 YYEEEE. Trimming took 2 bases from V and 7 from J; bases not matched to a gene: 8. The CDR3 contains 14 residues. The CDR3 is CASSLGTASLGYTF. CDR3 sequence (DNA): TGTGCCAGCAGCTTAGGGACAGCGAGTCTTGGCTACACCTTC.

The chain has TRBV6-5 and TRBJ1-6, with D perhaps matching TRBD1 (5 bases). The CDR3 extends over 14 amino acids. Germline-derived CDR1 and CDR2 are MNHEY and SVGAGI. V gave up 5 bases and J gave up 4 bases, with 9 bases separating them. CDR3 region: CASSPGRYNSPLHF. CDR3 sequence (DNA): TGTGCCAGCAGTCCGGGACGGTATAATTCACCCCTCCACTTT.

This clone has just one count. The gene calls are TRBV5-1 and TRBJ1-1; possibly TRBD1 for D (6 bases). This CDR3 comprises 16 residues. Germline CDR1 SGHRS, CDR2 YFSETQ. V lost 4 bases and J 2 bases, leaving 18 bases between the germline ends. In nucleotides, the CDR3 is TGCGCCAGCAGCCCAGGGATGGGGGGCCCTAACACTGAAGCTTTCTTT. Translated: CASSPGMGGPNTEAFF. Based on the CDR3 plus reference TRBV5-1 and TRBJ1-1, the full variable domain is KAGVTQTPRYLIKTRGQQVTLSCSPISGHRSVSWYQQTPGQGLQFLFEYFSETQRNKGNFPGRFSGRQFSNSRSEMNVSTLELGDSALYLCASSPGMGGPNTEAFFGQGTRLTVV.

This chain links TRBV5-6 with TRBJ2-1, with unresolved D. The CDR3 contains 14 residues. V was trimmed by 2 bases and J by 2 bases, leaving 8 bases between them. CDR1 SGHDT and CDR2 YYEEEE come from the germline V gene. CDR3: CASSFSVPYNEQFF. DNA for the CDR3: TGTGCCAGCAGCTTCAGCGTTCCCTACAATGAGCAGTTCTTC. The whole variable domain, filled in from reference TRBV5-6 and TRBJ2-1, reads DAGVTQSPTHLIKTRGQQVTLRCSPKSGHDTVSWYQQALGQGPQFIFQYYEEEERQRGNFPDRFSGHQFPNYSSELNVNALLLGDSALYLCASSFSVPYNEQFFGPGTRLTVL.

Here the CDR3 reads CSGGPGGYEQYF. CDR3 sequence (DNA): TGCAGCGGGGGACCCGGGGGCTACGAGCAGTACTTC. J is TRBJ2-7 and V is TRBV29-1, with D possibly matching TRBD2 (6 bases). V lost 7 bases and J 3 bases, leaving 13 bases between the germline ends. CDR3 size: 12 residues. Germline values: CDR1 SQVTM, CDR2 ANQGSEA.

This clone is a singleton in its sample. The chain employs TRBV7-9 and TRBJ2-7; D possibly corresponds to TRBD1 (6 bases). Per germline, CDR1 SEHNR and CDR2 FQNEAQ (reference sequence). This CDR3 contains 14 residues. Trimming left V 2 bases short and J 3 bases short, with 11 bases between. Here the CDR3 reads CASSLYRVGYEQYF. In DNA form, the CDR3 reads TGTGCCAGCAGCTTATACAGGGTTGGCTACGAGCAGTACTTC.

In DNA form, the CDR3 reads TGCGCCAGCAGCCAAGGTCATGGGGGCATAGGGGCTGAAGCTTTCTTT. Translated: CASSQGHGGIGAEAFF. The chain recombines TRBV4-1 with TRBJ1-1, with D possibly TRBD1 on 6 matching bases. The CDR3 totals 16 residues. Germline assignment: CDR1 MGHRA and CDR2 YSYEKL. V gave up 1 base and J gave up 6 bases, with 18 bases separating them.

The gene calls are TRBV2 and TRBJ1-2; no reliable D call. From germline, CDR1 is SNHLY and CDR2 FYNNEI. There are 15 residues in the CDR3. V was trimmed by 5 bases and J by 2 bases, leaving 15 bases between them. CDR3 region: CASSPQVVGNYGYTF. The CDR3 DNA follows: TGTGCCAGCAGTCCCCAGGTAGTTGGAAACTATGGCTACACCTTC.

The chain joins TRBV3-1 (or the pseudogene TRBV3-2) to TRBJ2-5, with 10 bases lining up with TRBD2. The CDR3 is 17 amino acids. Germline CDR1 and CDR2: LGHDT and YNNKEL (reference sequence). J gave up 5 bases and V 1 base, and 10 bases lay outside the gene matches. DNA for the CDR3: TGTGCCAGCAGCCAAGGTAGGAGCGGGAGGGCCGGGGAGACCCAGTACTTC. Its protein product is CASSQGRSGRAGETQYF.

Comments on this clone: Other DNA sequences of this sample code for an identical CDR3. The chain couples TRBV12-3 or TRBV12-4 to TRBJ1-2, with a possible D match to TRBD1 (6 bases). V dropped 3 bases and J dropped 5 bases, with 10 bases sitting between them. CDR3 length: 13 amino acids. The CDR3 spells CASSLGQGYGYTF. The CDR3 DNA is TGTGCCAGCAGTTTGGGGCAGGGGTATGGCTACACCTTC.

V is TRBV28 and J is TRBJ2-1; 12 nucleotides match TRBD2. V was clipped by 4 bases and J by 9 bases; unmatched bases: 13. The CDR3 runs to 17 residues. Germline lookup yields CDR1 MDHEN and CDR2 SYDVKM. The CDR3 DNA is TGTGCCAGCAGTTCCCCCCCCAGACTAGCGGGAGTGGTTGAGCAGTTCTTC. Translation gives CASSSPPRLAGVVEQFF.

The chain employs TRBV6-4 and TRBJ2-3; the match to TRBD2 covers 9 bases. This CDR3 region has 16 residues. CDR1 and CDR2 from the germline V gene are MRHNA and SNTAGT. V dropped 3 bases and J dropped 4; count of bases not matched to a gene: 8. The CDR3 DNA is TGTGCCAGCAGTGAGGTGGGACTAGCTAGCGCAGATACGCAGTATTTT. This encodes CASSEVGLASADTQYF.

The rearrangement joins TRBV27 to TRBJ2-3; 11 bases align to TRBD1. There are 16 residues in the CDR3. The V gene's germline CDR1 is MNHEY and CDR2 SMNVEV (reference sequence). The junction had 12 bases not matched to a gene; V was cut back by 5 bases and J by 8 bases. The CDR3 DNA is TGTGCCAGCAGTGGAACTCCGGGACAGGGGGTGGGTACGCAGTATTTT. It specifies CASSGTPGQGVGTQYF.

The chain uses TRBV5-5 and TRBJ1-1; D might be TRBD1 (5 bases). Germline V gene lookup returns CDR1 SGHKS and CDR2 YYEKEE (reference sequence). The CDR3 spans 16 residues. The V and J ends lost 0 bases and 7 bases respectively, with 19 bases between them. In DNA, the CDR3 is TGTGCCAGCAGCTTGGATGGAGTCCCCATCGGGGGTGAAGCTTTCTTT. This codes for CASSLDGVPIGGEAFF.

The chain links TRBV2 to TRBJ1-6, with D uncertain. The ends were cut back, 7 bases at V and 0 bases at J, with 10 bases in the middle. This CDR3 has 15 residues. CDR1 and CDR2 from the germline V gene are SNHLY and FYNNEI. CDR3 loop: CASKSRSSYNSPLHF. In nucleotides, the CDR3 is TGTGCCAGCAAGTCCAGGAGCTCCTATAATTCACCCCTCCACTTT. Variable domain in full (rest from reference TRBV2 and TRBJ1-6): EPEVTQTPSHQVTQMGQEVILRCVPISNHLYFYWYRQILGQKVEFLVSFYNNEISEKSEIFDDQFSVERPDGSNFTLKIRSTKLEDSAMYFCASKSRSSYNSPLHFGNGTRLTVT.

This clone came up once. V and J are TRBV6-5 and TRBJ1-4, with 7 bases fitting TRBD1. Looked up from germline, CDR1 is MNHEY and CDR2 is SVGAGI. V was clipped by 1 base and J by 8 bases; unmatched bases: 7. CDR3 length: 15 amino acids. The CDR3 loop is CASSYLGTDSEKLFF. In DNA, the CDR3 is TGTGCCAGCAGTTACTTGGGGACAGATTCCGAAAAACTGTTTTTT.

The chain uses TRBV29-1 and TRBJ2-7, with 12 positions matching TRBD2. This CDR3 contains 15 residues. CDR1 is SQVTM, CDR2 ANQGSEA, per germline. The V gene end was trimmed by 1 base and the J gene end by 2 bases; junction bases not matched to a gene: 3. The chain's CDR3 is CSVEGGTSGPYEQYF. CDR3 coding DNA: TGCAGCGTTGAAGGGGGGACTAGCGGGCCCTACGAGCAGTACTTC.

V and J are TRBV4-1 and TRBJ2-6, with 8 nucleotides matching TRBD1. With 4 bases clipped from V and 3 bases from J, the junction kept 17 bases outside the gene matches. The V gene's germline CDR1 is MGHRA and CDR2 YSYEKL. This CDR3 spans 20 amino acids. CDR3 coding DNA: TGCGCCAGCAGCCTAAGATTCCTACGGACAGGGCTAGTTGGGGCCAACGTCCTGACTTTC. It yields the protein CASSLRFLRTGLVGANVLTF.

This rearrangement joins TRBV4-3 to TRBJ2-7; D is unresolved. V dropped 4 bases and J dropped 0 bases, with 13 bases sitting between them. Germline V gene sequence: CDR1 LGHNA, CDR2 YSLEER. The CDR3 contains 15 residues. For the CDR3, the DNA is TGCGCCAGCAGCCCAAGAATCAAGAGCTCCTACGAGCAGTACTTC. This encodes CASSPRIKSSYEQYF.

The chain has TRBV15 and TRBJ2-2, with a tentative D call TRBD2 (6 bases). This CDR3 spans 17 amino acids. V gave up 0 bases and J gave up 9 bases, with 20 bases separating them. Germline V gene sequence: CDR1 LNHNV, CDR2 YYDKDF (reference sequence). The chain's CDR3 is CATSREGGGAGSRELFF. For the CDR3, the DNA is TGTGCCACCAGCAGAGAGGGGGGAGGAGCGGGCTCGAGGGAGCTGTTTTTT.